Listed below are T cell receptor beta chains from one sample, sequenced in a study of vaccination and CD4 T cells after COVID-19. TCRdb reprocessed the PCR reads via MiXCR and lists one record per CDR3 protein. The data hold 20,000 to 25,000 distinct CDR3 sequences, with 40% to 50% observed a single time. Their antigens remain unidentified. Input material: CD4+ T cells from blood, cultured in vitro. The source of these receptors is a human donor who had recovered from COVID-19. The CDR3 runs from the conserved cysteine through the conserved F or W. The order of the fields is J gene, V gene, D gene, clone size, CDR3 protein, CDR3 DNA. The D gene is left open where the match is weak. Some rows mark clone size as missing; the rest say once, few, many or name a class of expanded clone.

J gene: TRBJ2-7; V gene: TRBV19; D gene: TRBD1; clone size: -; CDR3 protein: CATTRAGGYEQYF; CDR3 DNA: TGTGCCACCACCAGGGCAGGGGGCTACGAGCAGTACTTC
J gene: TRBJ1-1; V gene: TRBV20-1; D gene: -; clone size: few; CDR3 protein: CSARETSSESAFF; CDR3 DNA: TGCAGTGCTAGAGAGACCTCGTCGGAGTCAGCTTTCTTT
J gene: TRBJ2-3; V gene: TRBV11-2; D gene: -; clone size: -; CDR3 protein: CASSPRRDTQYF; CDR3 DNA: TGTGCCAGCAGCCCGAGAAGGGATACGCAGTATTTT
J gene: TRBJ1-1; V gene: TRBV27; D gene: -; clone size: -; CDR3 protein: CASRTIDGWSEAFF; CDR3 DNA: TGTGCCAGCAGAACAATCGACGGCTGGTCTGAAGCTTTCTTT
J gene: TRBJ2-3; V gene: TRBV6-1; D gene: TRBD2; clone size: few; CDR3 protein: CATRLAGGPDTQYF; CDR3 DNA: TGTGCCACCCGGCTAGCGGGAGGGCCAGATACGCAGTATTTT
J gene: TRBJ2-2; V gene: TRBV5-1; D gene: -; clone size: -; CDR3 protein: CASSSGANTGELFF; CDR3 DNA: TGCGCCAGCAGCTCTGGGGCGAACACCGGGGAGCTGTTTTTT
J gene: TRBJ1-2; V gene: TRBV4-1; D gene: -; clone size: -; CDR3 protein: CASSQAPDSLGGYTF; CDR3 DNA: TGCGCCAGCAGCCAAGCCCCGGACAGCCTTGGGGGCTACACCTTC
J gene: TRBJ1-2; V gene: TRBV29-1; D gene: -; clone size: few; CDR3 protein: CSVLTGVVGYTF; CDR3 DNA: TGCAGCGTATTGACAGGAGTTGTCGGCTACACCTTC
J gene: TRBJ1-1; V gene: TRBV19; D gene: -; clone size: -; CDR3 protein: CASSVAGRERNTEAFF; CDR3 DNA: TGTGCCAGTAGTGTTGCGGGTCGGGAAAGGAACACTGAAGCTTTCTTT
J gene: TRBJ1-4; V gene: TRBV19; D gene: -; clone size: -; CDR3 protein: CASSIAASPNEEKLFF; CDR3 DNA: TGTGCCAGTAGTATTGCAGCCAGCCCAAATGAGGAAAAACTGTTTTTT
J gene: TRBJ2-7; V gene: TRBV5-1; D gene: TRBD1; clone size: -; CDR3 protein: CASRTGQGYEQYF; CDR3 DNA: TGCGCCAGCAGGACTGGACAGGGCTACGAGCAGTACTTC
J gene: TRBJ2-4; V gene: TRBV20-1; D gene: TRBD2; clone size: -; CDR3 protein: CSAPGGEAKNIQYF; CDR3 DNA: TGCAGTGCCCCGGGAGGGGAGGCCAAAAACATTCAGTACTTC
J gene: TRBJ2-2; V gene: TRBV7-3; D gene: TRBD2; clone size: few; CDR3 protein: CASSLMGGPGGELFF; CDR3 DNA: TGTGCCAGCAGTCTTATGGGAGGGCCAGGCGGGGAGCTGTTTTTT
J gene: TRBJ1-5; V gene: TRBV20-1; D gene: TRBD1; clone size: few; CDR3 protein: CSAGGDDRVSNQPQHF; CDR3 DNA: TGCAGTGCTGGGGGGGATGACAGGGTGAGCAATCAGCCCCAGCATTTT
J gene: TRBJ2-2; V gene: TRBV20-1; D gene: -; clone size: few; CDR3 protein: CSATRGYDGELFF; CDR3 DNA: TGCAGTGCCACCAGGGGTTACGACGGGGAGCTGTTTTTT
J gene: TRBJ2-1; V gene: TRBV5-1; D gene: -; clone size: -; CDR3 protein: CASSLDRGEQFF; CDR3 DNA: TGCGCCAGCAGCTTGGACCGGGGTGAGCAGTTCTTC
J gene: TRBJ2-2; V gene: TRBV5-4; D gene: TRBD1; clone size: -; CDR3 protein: CASSLQGRLFF; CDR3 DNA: TGTGCCAGCAGCTTACAGGGGAGGCTGTTTTTT
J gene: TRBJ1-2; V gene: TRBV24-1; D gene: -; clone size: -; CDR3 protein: CATRGADGYTF; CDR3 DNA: TGTGCCACGAGGGGGGCGGATGGCTACACCTTC
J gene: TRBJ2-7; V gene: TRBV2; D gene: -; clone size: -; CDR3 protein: CASSVREYYEQYF; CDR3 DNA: TGTGCCAGCAGCGTTCGTGAGTACTACGAGCAGTACTTC
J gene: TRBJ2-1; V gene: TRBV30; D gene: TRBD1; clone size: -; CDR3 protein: CAWSRTGLASYNEQFF; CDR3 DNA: TGTGCCTGGAGTCGGACAGGTTTGGCGTCCTACAATGAGCAGTTCTTC
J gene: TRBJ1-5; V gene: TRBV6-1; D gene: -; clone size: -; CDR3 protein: CASSGRGQSNQSQHF; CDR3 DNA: TGTGCCAGCAGTGGTCGTGGACAGTCCAATCAGTCCCAGCATTTT
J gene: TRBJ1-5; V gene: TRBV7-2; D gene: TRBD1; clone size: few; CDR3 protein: CASSLYGDSSQPQHF; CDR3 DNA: TGTGCCAGCAGCTTATATGGGGACAGTTCTCAGCCCCAGCATTTT
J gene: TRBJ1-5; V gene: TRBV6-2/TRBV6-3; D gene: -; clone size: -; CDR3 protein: CASSKTTANQPQHF; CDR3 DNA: TGTGCCAGCAGTAAAACGACAGCCAATCAGCCCCAGCATTTT
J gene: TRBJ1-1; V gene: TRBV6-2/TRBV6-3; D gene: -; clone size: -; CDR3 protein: CASRLGPEAFF; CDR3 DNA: TGTGCCAGCAGGCTTGGACCTGAAGCTTTCTTT
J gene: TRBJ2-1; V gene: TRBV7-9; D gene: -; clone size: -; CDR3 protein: CASSTRGYNEQFF; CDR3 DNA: TGTGCCAGCAGCACACGGGGATACAATGAGCAGTTCTTC
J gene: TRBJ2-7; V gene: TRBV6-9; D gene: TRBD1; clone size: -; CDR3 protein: CASSFRDRGLGSYEQYF; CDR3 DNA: TGTGCCAGCAGTTTCCGGGACAGGGGTTTGGGATCCTACGAGCAGTACTTC
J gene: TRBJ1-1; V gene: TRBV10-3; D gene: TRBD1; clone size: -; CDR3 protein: CASQGQTNTEAFF; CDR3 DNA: TGTGCCTCCCAGGGACAGACCAACACTGAAGCTTTCTTT
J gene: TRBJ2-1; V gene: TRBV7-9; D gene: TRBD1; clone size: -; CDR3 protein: CASSLRQGAYNEQFF; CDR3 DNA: TGTGCCAGCAGCTTAAGACAGGGGGCATACAATGAGCAGTTCTTC
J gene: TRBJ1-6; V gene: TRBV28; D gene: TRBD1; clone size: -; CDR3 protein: CASSSHEDRGAYNSPLHF; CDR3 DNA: TGTGCCAGCAGTTCCCACGAGGACAGGGGGGCCTATAATTCACCCCTCCACTTT
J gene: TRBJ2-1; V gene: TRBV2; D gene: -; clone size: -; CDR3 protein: CASSGGRGFYNEQFF; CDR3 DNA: TGTGCCAGCAGTGGAGGCAGGGGCTTTTACAATGAGCAGTTCTTC
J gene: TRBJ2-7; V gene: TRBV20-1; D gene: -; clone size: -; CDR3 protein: CSAPVMSFYEQYF; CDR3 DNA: TGCAGTGCTCCCGTTATGTCCTTCTACGAGCAGTACTTC
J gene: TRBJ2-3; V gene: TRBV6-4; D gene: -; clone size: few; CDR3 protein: CASSEGRENTQYF; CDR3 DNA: TGTGCCAGCAGTGAAGGCAGGGAAAATACGCAGTATTTT
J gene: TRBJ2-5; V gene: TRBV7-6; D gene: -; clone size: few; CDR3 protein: CASSLAGIKETQYF; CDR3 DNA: TGTGCCAGCAGCTTAGCAGGGATTAAAGAGACCCAGTACTTC
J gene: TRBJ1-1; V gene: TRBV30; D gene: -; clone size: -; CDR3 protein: CAWSTLGYTEAFF; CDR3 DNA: TGTGCCTGGAGTACTCTGGGGTACACTGAAGCTTTCTTT
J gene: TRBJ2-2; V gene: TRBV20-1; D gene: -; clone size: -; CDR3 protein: CSARDSQGGGTGELFF; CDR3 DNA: TGCAGTGCTAGAGATTCCCAGGGAGGAGGGACCGGGGAGCTGTTTTTT
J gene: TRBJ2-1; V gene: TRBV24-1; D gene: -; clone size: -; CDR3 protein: CATSDQQGRGGFF; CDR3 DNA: TGTGCCACCAGTGATCAACAGGGAAGAGGAGGGTTCTTC
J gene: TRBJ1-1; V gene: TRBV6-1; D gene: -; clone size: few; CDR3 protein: CASSGRGTEAFF; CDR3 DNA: TGTGCCAGCAGTGGGCGAGGAACTGAAGCTTTCTTT
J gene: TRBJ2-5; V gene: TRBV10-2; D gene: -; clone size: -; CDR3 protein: CASSDFLELETQYF; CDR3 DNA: TGCGCCAGCAGTGACTTCCTAGAGTTAGAGACCCAGTACTTC